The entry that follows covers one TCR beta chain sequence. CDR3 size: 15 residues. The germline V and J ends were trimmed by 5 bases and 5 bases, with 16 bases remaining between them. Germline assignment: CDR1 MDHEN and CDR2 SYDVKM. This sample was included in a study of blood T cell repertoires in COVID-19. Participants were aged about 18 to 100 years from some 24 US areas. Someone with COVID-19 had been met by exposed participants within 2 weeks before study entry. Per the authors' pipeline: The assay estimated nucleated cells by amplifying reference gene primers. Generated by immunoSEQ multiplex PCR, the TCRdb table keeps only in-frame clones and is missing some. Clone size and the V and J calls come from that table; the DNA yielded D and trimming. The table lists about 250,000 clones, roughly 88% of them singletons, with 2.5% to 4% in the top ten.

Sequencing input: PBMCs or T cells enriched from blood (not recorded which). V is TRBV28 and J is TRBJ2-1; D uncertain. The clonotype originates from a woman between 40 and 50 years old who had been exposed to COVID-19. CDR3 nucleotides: TGTGCCAGCAGTGTACTCGCCCGCCGAAACAATGAGCAGTTCTTC. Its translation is CASSVLARRNNEQFF.